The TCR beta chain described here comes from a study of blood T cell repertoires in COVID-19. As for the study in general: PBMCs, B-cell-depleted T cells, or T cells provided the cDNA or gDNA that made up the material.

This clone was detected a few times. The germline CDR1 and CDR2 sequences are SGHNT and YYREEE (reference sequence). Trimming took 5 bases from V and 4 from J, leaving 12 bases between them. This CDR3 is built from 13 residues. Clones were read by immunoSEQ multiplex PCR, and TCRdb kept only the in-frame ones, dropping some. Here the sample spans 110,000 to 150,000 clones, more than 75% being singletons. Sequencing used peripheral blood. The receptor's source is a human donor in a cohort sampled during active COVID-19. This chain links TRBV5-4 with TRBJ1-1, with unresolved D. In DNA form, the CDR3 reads TGTGCCAGCAGAATGAAGGGAGGCACTGAAGCTTTCTTT. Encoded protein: CASRMKGGTEAFF.